This T cell receptor (beta chain) originates from a study of cytotoxic CD8 clonotypes in ibrutinib-treated CLL. V lost 6 bases to trimming and J lost 0 bases, with 13 bases between them. The CDR3 contains 15 residues. The germline gives CDR1 MNHNS, CDR2 SASEGT. Study observations and caveats: Public clonotypes were uncommon and contracted or stayed stable on treatment.

Data came from immunoSEQ multiplex PCR; TCRdb stores just in-frame clones and leaves some out. In the table there are approximately 70,000 clones, 75% to 85% of which are singletons. Details on this clone: Its target is unknown.

The TCR was taken from a human donor with chronic lymphocytic leukemia. The gene calls are TRBV6-1 and TRBJ2-3, with no clear D. The sequencing here drew on PBMCs, taken at disease progression, from a patient treated with ibrutinib. The CDR3 is CASRTILTSTDTQYF. The DNA for the CDR3 is TGTGCCAGCAGAACAATACTAACTAGCACAGATACGCAGTATTTT.